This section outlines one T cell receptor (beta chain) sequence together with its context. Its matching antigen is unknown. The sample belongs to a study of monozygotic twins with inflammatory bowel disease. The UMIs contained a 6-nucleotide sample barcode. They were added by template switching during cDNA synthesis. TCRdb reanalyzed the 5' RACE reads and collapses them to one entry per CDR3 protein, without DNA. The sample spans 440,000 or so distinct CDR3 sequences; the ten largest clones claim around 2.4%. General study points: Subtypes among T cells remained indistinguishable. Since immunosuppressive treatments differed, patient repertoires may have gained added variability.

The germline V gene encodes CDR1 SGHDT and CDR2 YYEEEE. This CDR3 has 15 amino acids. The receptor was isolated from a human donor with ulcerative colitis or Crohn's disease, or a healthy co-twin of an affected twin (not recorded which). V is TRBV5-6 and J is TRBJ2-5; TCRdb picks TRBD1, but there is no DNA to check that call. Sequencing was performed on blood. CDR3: CASSFARERGETQYF.